Detailed here is one T cell receptor beta chain. These data belong to a study of T-cell memory formation after mild COVID-19. MiXCR, run by TCRdb on the 5' RACE reads, gives a single entry per CDR3 protein. The sample has 190,000 or so distinct CDR3 sequences, 25% to 35% seen once. V lost 0 bases to trimming and J lost 10 bases; unmatched junction nucleotides: 9. CDR1 is SGHRS, CDR2 YFSETQ, per germline. This CDR3 has 16 amino acids. The rearrangement links TRBV5-1 to TRBJ2-1; TRBD2 matches 11 bases. The source is an adult woman who had mild COVID-19 (a few samples of this study predate the infection). Cell type and time point are not known. Material: PBMCs or a T cell subset sorted from them (not recorded which). The CDR3 sequence: CASSLATSGVSDEQFF. CDR3 coding DNA: TGCGCCAGCAGCTTGGCGACTAGCGGGGTATCGGACGAGCAGTTCTTC. The variable domain in full, completed from reference TRBV5-1 and TRBJ2-1, reads KAGVTQTPRYLIKTRGQQVTLSCSPISGHRSVSWYQQTPGQGLQFLFEYFSETQRNKGNFPGRFSGRQFSNSRSEMNVSTLELGDSALYLCASSLATSGVSDEQFFGPGTRLTVL.